This T cell receptor beta chain originates from a study of early T cells in non-severe SARS-CoV-2 infection. Individual cDNA molecules each received unique molecular identifiers attached to them. TCRdb called the 5' RACE reads again in MiXCR, with one record for every CDR3 protein. In the table there are about 70,000 distinct CDR3 sequences, more than 8.5% of which are singletons. In germline, CDR1 is DFQATT, CDR2 SNEGSKA (reference sequence). Unmatched junction bases numbered 8, after V lost 6 bases and J lost 0 bases. The CDR3 contains 15 residues. This clonotype was observed many times. The antigen is not known. Study-wide findings and caveats: Using VDJdb, the matching emphasized anti-spike CD8 responses while missing private and CD4 specificities.

The sequence was obtained from an adult who was a healthcare worker with PCR-confirmed SARS-CoV-2 infection or an uninfected control (not recorded which). This rearrangement joins TRBV20-1 to TRBJ1-1, with 9 positions matching TRBD1. The sample was whole blood, taken at baseline. CDR3 sequence (DNA): TGCAGTGCGAAGAGACAGGGGGAGATGAACACTGAAGCTTTCTTT. This encodes CSAKRQGEMNTEAFF.